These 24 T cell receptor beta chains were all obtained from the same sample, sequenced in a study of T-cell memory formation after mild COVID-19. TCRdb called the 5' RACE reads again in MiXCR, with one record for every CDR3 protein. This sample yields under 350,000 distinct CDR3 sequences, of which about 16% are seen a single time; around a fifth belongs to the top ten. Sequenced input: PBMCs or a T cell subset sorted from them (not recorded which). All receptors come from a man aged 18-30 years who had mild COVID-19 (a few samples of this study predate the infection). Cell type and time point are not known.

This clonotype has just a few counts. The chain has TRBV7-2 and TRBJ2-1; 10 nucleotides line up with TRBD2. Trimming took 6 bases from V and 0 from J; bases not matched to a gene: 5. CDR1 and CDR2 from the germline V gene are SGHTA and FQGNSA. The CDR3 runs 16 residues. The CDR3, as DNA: TGTGCCAGCAGGCGAGCGGGGGGGAGCTCCTACAATGAGCAGTTCTTC. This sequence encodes CASRRAGGSSYNEQFF.

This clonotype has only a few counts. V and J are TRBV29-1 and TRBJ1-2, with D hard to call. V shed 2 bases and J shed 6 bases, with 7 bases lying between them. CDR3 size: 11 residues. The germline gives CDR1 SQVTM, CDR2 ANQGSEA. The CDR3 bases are TGCAGCGTTGAACGCAACGATGGCTACACCTTC. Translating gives CSVERNDGYTF.

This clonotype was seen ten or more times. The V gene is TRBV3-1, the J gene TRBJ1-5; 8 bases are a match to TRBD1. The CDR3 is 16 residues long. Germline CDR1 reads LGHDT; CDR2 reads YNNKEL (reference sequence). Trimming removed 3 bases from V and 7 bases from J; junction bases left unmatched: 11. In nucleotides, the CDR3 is TGTGCCAGCAGCCAGTCCGACAGGGGCTTTGGACAGCCCCAGCATTTT. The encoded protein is CASSQSDRGFGQPQHF. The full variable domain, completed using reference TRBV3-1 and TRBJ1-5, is DTAVSQTPKYLVTQMGNDKSIKCEQNLGHDTMYWYKQDSKKFLKIMFSYNNKELIINETVPNRFSPKSPDKAHLNLHINSLELGDSAVYFCASSQSDRGFGQPQHFGDGTRLSIL.

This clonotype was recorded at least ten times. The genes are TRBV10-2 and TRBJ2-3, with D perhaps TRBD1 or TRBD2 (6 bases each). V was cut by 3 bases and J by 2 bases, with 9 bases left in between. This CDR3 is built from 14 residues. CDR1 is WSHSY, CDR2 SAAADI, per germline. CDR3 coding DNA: TGCGCCAGCAGTGATTGGGGGGCCACAGATACGCAGTATTTT. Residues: CASSDWGATDTQYF.

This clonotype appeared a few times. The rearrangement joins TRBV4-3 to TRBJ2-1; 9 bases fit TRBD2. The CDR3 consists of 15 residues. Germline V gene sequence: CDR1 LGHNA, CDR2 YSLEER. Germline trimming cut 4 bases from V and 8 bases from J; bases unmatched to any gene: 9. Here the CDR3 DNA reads TGCGCCAGCAGCCCGCGGGGGGGAAGTCTGTATGAGCAGTTCTTC. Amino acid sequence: CASSPRGGSLYEQFF.

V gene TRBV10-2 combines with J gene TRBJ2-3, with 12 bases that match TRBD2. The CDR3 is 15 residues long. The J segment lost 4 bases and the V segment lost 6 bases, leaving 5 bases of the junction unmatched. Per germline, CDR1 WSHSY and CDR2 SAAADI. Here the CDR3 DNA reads TGCGCCAGCAGAGCTAGCGGGGGGGCCGCAGATACGCAGTATTTT. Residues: CASRASGGAADTQYF.

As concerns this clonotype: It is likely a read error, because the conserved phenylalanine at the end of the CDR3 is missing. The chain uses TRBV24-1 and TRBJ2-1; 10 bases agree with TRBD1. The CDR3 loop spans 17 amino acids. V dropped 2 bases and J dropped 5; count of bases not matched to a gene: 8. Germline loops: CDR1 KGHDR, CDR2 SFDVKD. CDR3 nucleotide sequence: TGTGCCACCAGTGATTCGTCAGGGACAGGGGCCCACAATGAGCAGTTCCTC. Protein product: CATSDSSGTGAHNEQFL.

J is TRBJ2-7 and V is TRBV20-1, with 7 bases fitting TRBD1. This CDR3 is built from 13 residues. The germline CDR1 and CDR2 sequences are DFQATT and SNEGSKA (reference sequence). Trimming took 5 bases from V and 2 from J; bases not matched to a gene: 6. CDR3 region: CSAQDRRPYEQYF. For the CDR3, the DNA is TGCAGTGCTCAGGACAGGAGGCCCTACGAGCAGTACTTC.

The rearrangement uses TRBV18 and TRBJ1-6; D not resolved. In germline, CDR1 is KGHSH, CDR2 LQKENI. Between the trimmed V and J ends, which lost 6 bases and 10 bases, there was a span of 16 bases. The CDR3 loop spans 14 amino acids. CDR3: CASSPSGKDSPLHF. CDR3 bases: TGTGCCAGCTCCCCTTCCGGTAAAGACTCACCCCTCCACTTT.

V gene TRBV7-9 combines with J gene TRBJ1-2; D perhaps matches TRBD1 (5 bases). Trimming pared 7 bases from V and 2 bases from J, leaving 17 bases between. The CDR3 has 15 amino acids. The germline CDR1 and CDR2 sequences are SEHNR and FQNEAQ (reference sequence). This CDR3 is CASTPEVGGNYGYTF. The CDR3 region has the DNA TGTGCCAGCACCCCCGAGGTGGGGGGAAACTATGGCTACACCTTC.

DNA for the CDR3: TGTGCCTCTCTAGCGGCAAGCACAGATACGCAGTATTTT. Amino acid sequence: CASLAASTDTQYF. The genes are TRBV10-3 and TRBJ2-3; TRBD2 agrees at 7 bases. Trimming took 11 bases from V and 0 from J; bases not matched to a gene: 5. This CDR3 has 13 amino acids. CDR1 ENHRY and CDR2 SYGVKD come from the germline V gene.

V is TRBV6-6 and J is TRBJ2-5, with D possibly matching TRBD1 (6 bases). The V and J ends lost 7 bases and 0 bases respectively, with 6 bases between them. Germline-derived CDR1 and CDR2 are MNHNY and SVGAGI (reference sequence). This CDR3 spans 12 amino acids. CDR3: CASTGDQETQYF. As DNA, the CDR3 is TGTGCCAGCACAGGGGACCAAGAGACCCAGTACTTC.

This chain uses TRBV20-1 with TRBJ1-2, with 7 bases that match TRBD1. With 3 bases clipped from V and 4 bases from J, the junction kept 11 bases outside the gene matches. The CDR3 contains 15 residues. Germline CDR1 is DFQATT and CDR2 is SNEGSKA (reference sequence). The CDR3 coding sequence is TGCAGTGCTAGGCAGACAGGGCGGGGGTTCTATGGCTACACCTTC. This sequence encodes CSARQTGRGFYGYTF.

In DNA, the CDR3 is TGTGCCAGCAGTTACTCGCAGGGGTTCTATGGCTACACCTTC. It translates to CASSYSQGFYGYTF. The rearrangement uses TRBV6-6 and TRBJ1-2; a possible D gene is TRBD1 (6 bases). Trimming pared 0 bases from V and 4 bases from J, leaving 9 bases between. The CDR3 is 14 amino acids. Per germline, CDR1 MNHNY and CDR2 SVGAGI (reference sequence).

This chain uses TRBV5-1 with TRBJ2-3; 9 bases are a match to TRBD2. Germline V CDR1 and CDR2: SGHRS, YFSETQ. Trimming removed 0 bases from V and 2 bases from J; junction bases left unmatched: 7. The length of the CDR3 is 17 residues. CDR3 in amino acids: CASSLGPAGGFTDTQYF. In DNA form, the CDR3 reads TGCGCCAGCAGCTTGGGGCCAGCGGGGGGATTCACAGATACGCAGTATTTT. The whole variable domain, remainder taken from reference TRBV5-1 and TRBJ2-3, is KAGVTQTPRYLIKTRGQQVTLSCSPISGHRSVSWYQQTPGQGLQFLFEYFSETQRNKGNFPGRFSGRQFSNSRSEMNVSTLELGDSALYLCASSLGPAGGFTDTQYFGPGTRLTVL.

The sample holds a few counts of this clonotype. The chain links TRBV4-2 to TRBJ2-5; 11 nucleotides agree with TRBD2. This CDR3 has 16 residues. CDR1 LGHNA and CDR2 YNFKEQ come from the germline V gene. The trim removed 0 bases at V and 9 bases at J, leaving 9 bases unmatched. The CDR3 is CASSQDSSSGGMAQYF. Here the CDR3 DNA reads TGTGCCAGCAGCCAAGATTCGTCTAGCGGGGGGATGGCCCAGTACTTC.

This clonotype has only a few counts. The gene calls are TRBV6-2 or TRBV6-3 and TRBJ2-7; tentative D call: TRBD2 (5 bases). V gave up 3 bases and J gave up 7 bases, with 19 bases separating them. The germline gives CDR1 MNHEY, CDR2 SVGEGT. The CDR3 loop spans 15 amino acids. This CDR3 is CASSYLRTGIGEQYV. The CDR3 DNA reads TGTGCCAGCAGTTATCTTCGGACTGGGATCGGGGAGCAGTACGTC.

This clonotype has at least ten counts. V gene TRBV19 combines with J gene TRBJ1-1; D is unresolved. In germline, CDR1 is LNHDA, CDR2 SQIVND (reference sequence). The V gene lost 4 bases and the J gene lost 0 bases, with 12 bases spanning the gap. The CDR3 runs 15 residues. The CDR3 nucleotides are TGTGCCAGTAGTACCGGACGGACGGTGAACACTGAAGCTTTCTTT. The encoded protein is CASSTGRTVNTEAFF.

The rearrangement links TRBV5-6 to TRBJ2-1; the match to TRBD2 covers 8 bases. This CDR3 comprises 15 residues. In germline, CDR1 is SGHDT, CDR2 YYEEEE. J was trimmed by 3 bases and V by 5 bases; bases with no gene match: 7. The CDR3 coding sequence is TGTGCCAGCAGTTCACCGGGACTAGGCTACAATGAGCAGTTCTTC. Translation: CASSSPGLGYNEQFF.

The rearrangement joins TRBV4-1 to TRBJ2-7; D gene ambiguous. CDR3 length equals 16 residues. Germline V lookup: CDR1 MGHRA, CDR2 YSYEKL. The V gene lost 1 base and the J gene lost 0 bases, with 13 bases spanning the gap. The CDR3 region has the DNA TGCGCCAGCAGCCAAGTCTTCGCCGACCTCTCCTACGAGCAGTACGTC. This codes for CASSQVFADLSYEQYV.

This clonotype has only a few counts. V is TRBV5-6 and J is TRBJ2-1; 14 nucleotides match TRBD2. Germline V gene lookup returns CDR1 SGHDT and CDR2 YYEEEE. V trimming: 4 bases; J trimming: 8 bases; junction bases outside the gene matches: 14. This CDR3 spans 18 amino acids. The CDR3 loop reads CASSPTSGGAGALYEQFF. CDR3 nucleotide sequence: TGTGCCAGCAGCCCGACTAGCGGGGGGGCCGGAGCCCTTTATGAGCAGTTCTTC.

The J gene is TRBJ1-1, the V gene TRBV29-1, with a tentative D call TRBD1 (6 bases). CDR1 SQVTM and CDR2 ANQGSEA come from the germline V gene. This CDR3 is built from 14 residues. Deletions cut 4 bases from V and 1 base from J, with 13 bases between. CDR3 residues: CSVVAGDKNTEAFF. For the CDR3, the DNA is TGCAGCGTTGTGGCAGGGGACAAGAACACTGAAGCTTTCTTT.

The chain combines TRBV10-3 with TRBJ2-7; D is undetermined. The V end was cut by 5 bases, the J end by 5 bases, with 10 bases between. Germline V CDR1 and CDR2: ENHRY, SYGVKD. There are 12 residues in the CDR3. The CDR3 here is CAISKTPHEQYF. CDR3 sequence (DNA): TGTGCCATCAGTAAGACCCCCCACGAGCAGTACTTC.

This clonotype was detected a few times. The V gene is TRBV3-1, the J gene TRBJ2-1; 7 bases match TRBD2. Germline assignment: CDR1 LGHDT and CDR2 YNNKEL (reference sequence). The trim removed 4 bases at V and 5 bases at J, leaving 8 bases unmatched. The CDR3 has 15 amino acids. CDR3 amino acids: CASSPQRGANNEQFF. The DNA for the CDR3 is TGTGCCAGCAGCCCACAGCGGGGCGCTAACAATGAGCAGTTCTTC.